This passage covers 27 T cell receptor beta chains from one sample sequenced in a study of blood T cells in healthy people across ages. For the second PCR, which ran for roughly 7 to 11 cycles, a sample-barcoded 5' primer and a J-beta primer mix were used. TCRdb re-called the 5' RACE reads with MiXCR, one entry per CDR3 protein. The sample contains about 1.7 million distinct CDR3 sequences, 28% of which appear only once. What was sequenced was blood. The source of these receptors is a woman aged 30 to 39 in good health.

This clonotype was picked up a small number of times. V is TRBV20-1 and J is TRBJ1-2; 9 positions match TRBD1. CDR1 and CDR2 from the germline V gene are DFQATT and SNEGSKA (reference sequence). V gave up 6 bases and J gave up 3 bases; unmatched junction bases: 11. This CDR3 has 15 residues. The CDR3 loop reads CSAEDRQGGYYGYTF. DNA of the CDR3: TGCAGTGCAGAAGACCGACAGGGGGGTTACTATGGCTACACCTTC.

The gene calls are TRBV9 and TRBJ2-1; D is perhaps TRBD1 or TRBD2 (5 bases each). Germline V CDR1 and CDR2: SGDLS, YYNGEE. Trimming pared 3 bases from V and 7 bases from J, leaving 17 bases between. The CDR3 is 15 residues long. The CDR3: CASSGRDVGVNEQFF. The CDR3 DNA follows: TGTGCCAGCAGCGGCCGGGACGTCGGGGTGAATGAGCAGTTCTTC.

The chain joins TRBV7-2 to TRBJ2-5; the match to TRBD2 covers 8 bases. Unmatched junction bases numbered 11, after V lost 5 bases and J lost 3 bases. The germline CDR1 and CDR2 sequences are SGHTA and FQGNSA. The CDR3 runs 16 residues. CDR3 amino acids: CASSPSVGTREETQYF. The CDR3 DNA is TGTGCCAGCAGCCCGAGCGTCGGGACTAGAGAAGAGACCCAGTACTTC.

This clonotype has only a few counts. This chain uses TRBV20-1 with TRBJ2-5; weak D call: TRBD2 (7 bases). The V gene lost 3 bases and the J gene lost 9 bases, with 23 bases spanning the gap. Germline V lookup: CDR1 DFQATT, CDR2 SNEGSKA (reference sequence). There are 15 residues in the CDR3. CDR3 residues: CSASRGAKGPASQYF. CDR3 coding DNA: TGCAGTGCTAGTCGGGGGGCGAAGGGCCCGGCGTCCCAGTACTTC.

In its sample, this clonotype was seen many times. This chain links TRBV7-9 with TRBJ2-3, with D unclear. Per germline, CDR1 SEHNR and CDR2 FQNEAQ (reference sequence). This CDR3 has 13 residues. The V gene lost 5 bases and the J gene lost 6 bases, with 12 bases spanning the gap. This chain's CDR3 is CASSPASADTQYF. CDR3 in DNA: TGTGCCAGCAGCCCGGCCAGTGCGGATACGCAGTATTTT.

CDR3 residues: CASRLLGGFTEAFF. The CDR3 DNA follows: TGCGCCAGCAGACTATTAGGCGGTTTCACTGAAGCTTTCTTT. This chain joins TRBV5-1 and TRBJ1-1; D gene unclear. The V gene's germline CDR1 is SGHRS and CDR2 YFSETQ. The V end lost 5 bases, the J end lost 4 bases, and 15 bases lay between the germline ends. This CDR3 is 14 amino acids long.

There are a few counts of this clonotype. V usage is TRBV20-1 and J usage is TRBJ2-2; 11 bases map to TRBD1. This CDR3 is built from 15 residues. Germline values: CDR1 DFQATT, CDR2 SNEGSKA (reference sequence). Trimming cost V 3 bases and J 4 bases; bases outside gene matches: 4. The CDR3 nucleotides read TGCAGTGCTAGCGCGGGGACAGGGGGCACCGGGGAGCTGTTTTTT. As protein: CSASAGTGGTGELFF.

This chain links TRBV18 with TRBJ2-1; D perhaps matches TRBD1 (5 bases). CDR1 and CDR2 (germline): KGHSH, LQKENI. V lost 8 bases and J lost 8, with 16 bases in between. The CDR3 contains 13 residues. The CDR3 DNA sequence: TGTGCCAGCGCTGGAGCAGGGTTCCATGAGCAGTTCTTC. Its translation: CASAGAGFHEQFF.

In its sample, this clonotype was seen many times. The chain couples TRBV10-3 to TRBJ2-7, with D perhaps being TRBD1 or TRBD2 (6 bases each). The CDR3 length is 14 residues. V gave up 4 bases and J gave up 3 bases, with 13 bases separating them. CDR1 ENHRY and CDR2 SYGVKD come from the germline V gene. In nucleotides, the CDR3 is TGTGCCATCAGTGGGACGGGGGCCCACTACGAGCAGTACTTC. Its protein is CAISGTGAHYEQYF.

In its sample, this clonotype was seen many times. The chain uses TRBV6-6 and TRBJ2-4; TRBD2 matches 12 bases. The CDR3 contains 14 residues. CDR1 MNHNY and CDR2 SVGAGI come from the germline V gene (reference sequence). Germline trimming cut 6 bases from V and 6 bases from J; bases unmatched to any gene: 3. DNA for the CDR3: TGTGCCAGCAGCTCTAGCGGGAGGGTAAACATTCAGTACTTC. Its translation is CASSSSGRVNIQYF.

This chain links TRBV29-1 with TRBJ2-5; maybe TRBD1 (6 bases). The germline V gene encodes CDR1 SQVTM and CDR2 ANQGSEA. The CDR3 length is 14 residues. V was trimmed by 0 bases and J by 5 bases, leaving 13 bases between them. The CDR3 region is CSVEEGTILETQYF. The CDR3, as DNA: TGCAGCGTTGAAGAGGGGACAATTTTGGAGACCCAGTACTTC.

This clonotype was counted at least ten times. This chain connects TRBV6-2 or TRBV6-3 to TRBJ2-4, with D tentatively TRBD2 (6 bases). Trimming removed 4 bases from V and 8 bases from J, with 45 bases in between. The CDR3 runs 24 residues. CDR1 and CDR2 (germline): MNHEY, SVGEGT. CDR3 nucleotide sequence: TGTGCCAGCAGTTCCCGTGGGGGTTCGTGGAGGGGCTACGATGCTGAGACTAACCGTGACATTCAGTACTTC. The encoded protein is CASSSRGGSWRGYDAETNRDIQYF.

The chain combines TRBV21-1 with TRBJ2-1; TRBD1 is the table's D call, not checked against the DNA. TRBV21-1 is listed as a pseudogene. CDR3 length: 15 residues. CDR3 in amino acids: CASTKGQGAYNEQFF. CDR3 in DNA: TGTGCCAGCACCAAGGGGCAGGGAGCTTACAATGAGCAGTTCTTC.

This clonotype was detected only a few times. V usage is TRBV12-3 or TRBV12-4 and J usage is TRBJ2-1, with 10 bases fitting TRBD2. This CDR3 contains 17 residues. V was pared by 1 base and J by 7 bases, with 10 bases of the junction left unmatched. The CDR3 loop is CASSLVGPAGGDNEQFF. DNA for the CDR3: TGTGCCAGCAGTTTAGTAGGGCCAGCGGGGGGGGATAATGAGCAGTTCTTC.

There are many counts of this clonotype. This rearrangement joins TRBV11-2 to TRBJ2-7; 7 nucleotides agree with TRBD1. Germline CDR1 reads SGHAT; CDR2 reads FQNNGV. The CDR3 consists of 14 residues. Unmatched junction bases numbered 7, after V lost 5 bases and J lost 3 bases. Here the CDR3 reads CASSTDRVLYEQYF. CDR3 coding DNA: TGTGCCAGCAGCACAGACAGGGTGCTCTACGAGCAGTACTTC.

CDR3 bases: TGTGCCTGGAGTGTGCGTGGGCGCGGAGATACGCAGTATTTT. It is translated as CAWSVRGRGDTQYF. The V and J genes are TRBV30 and TRBJ2-3; D unresolved. The germline V and J ends were trimmed by 0 bases and 5 bases, with 12 bases remaining between them. Germline loops: CDR1 GTSNPN, CDR2 SVGIG (reference sequence). The CDR3 length is 14 residues. Variable domain in full (rest from reference TRBV30 and TRBJ2-3): SQTIHQWPATLVQPVGSPLSLECTVEGTSNPNLYWYRQAAGRGLQLLFYSVGIGQISSEVPQNLSASRPQDRQFILSSKKLLLSDSGFYLCAWSVRGRGDTQYFGPGTRLTVL.

This clonotype was observed a few times. This chain uses TRBV6-1 with TRBJ2-5; TRBD2 matches 8 bases. CDR1 is MNHNS and CDR2 is SASEGT in the germline V gene. This CDR3 is 15 amino acids long. The junction had 8 bases not matched to a gene; V was cut back by 5 bases and J by 3 bases. This CDR3 is CASSNLSGTKETQYF. CDR3 DNA: TGTGCCAGCAGTAACCTTAGCGGGACGAAAGAGACCCAGTACTTC.

This chain links TRBV20-1 with TRBJ1-4; possibly TRBD1 for D (6 bases). This CDR3 is 14 amino acids long. Trimming stripped 5 bases from V and 5 bases from J, with 15 bases between. Looked up from germline, CDR1 is DFQATT and CDR2 is SNEGSKA (reference sequence). The CDR3 sequence is CSAGRGSRNEKLFF. The DNA for the CDR3 is TGCAGTGCTGGTAGGGGGTCGAGAAATGAAAAACTGTTTTTT.

CDR3 loop: CSVPGGGQYSGKLFF. The CDR3 DNA reads TGCAGCGTCCCCGGAGGGGGACAGTATTCTGGAAAACTGTTTTTT. This rearrangement joins TRBV29-1 to TRBJ1-4, with TRBD1 identical over 7 bases. The CDR3 consists of 15 residues. Trimming removed 6 bases from V and 10 bases from J; junction bases left unmatched: 17. CDR1 and CDR2 (germline): SQVTM, ANQGSEA.

Ten or more counts support this clonotype. V usage is TRBV12-3 or TRBV12-4 and J usage is TRBJ2-7, with D perhaps given as TRBD1 or TRBD2 (5 bases each). The CDR3 sequence is 15 residues long. The V end was cut by 2 bases, the J end by 0 bases, with 11 bases between. The CDR3 spells CASSLTGLSSYEQYF. DNA for the CDR3: TGTGCCAGCAGTTTAACGGGGCTGAGCTCCTACGAGCAGTACTTC.

Remarks on this clonotype: This may arise from a read error, as a much more abundant clone is one base away. The chain has TRBV7-9 and TRBJ2-5; D perhaps matches TRBD1 (5 bases). CDR1 and CDR2 (germline): SEHNR, FQNEAQ (reference sequence). The CDR3 extends over 13 amino acids. CDR3 region: CAGSPRVKETQYF. The CDR3 DNA reads TGTGCCGGCAGCCCCAGGGTAAAAGAGACCCAGTACTTC.

This clonotype was seen a handful of times. The chain is built from TRBV6-5 and TRBJ1-2; perhaps TRBD1 as D (5 bases). With 8 bases removed from V and 3 bases from J, the gap between germline ends came to 19 bases. This CDR3 is built from 15 residues. CDR1 and CDR2 from the germline V gene are MNHEY and SVGAGI. DNA for the CDR3: TGTGCCAGCGCCGGGGATGGGGCTGGGGACTATGGCTACACCTTC. Protein sequence: CASAGDGAGDYGYTF.

The rearrangement joins TRBV4-2 to TRBJ2-3, with D possibly matching TRBD2 (5 bases). The ends were cut back, 4 bases at V and 2 bases at J, with 22 bases in the middle. The length of the CDR3 is 18 residues. Germline V gene sequence: CDR1 LGHNA, CDR2 YNFKEQ. CDR3: CASSRRLFGRGNTDTQYF. CDR3 DNA: TGTGCCAGCAGCCGTCGCCTCTTTGGGAGAGGAAACACAGATACGCAGTATTTT.

The CDR3: CASSLQRVPLYEQYF. The CDR3 DNA reads as TGTGCCAGCAGCCTACAGAGGGTGCCACTCTACGAGCAGTACTTC. This chain uses TRBV27 with TRBJ2-7, with D tentatively TRBD2 (5 bases). There are 15 residues in the CDR3. Per the germline V gene, CDR1 is MNHEY and CDR2 is SMNVEV (reference sequence). Between the trimmed V and J ends, which lost 6 bases and 3 bases, there was a span of 18 bases.

This clonotype was detected a few times. One junction end does not reproduce the germline sequence, and a read error may be involved. The V call is TRBV20-1, the J call TRBJ1-5, with TRBD1 matching over 7 bases. Germline CDR1 is DFQATT and CDR2 is SNEGSKA (reference sequence). This CDR3 region has 16 residues. The CDR3 reads CSARARYGQANHPQHF. CDR3 DNA sequence: TGCAGTGCTAGAGCGAGGTACGGACAGGCTAATCACCCCCAGCATTTT.

This clonotype came up a few times. CDR3 in DNA: TGCGCCAGCAGCCAAGATCTAATGAGGGGATCCTACAATGAGCAGTTCTTC. It encodes CASSQDLMRGSYNEQFF. The J gene is TRBJ2-1, the V gene TRBV4-3; TRBD1 or TRBD2 may be the D gene (5 bases each). The CDR3 has 17 residues. Germline CDR1 LGHNA, CDR2 YSLEER. V was trimmed by 0 bases and J by 1 base, leaving 13 bases between them.

Notes on this clonotype: A junction end diverges from the germline sequence, so it may reflect a read error. The chain employs TRBV20-1 and TRBJ2-1; D perhaps matches TRBD2 (6 bases). This CDR3 is 17 amino acids long. Germline values: CDR1 DFQATT, CDR2 SNEGSKA (reference sequence). The CDR3 coding sequence is TGCAGTGCTAGAGATCTAGGGACCGGGGGACGCTACGATGAGCAGTTCTTC. Translating it yields CSARDLGTGGRYDEQFF.